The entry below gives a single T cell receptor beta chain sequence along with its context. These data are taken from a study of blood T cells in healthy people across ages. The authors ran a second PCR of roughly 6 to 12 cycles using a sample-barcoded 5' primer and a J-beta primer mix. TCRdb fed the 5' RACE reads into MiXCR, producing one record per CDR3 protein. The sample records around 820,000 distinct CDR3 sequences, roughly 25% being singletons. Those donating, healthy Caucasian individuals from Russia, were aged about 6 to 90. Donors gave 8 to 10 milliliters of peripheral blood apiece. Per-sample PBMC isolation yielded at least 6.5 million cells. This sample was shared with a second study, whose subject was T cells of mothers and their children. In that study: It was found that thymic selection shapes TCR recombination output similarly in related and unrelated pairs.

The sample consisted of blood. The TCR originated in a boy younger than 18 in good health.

CDR3 loop: CASSQKGFTEAFF. The CDR3 bases are TGTGCCAGCAGCCAAAAGGGGTTCACTGAAGCTTTCTTT. The chain recombines TRBV14 with TRBJ1-1; a possible D gene is TRBD1 (5 bases). CDR3 length: 13 amino acids. V lost 2 bases, J lost 4 bases, and 8 bases lay in between. Germline V lookup: CDR1 SGHDN, CDR2 FVKESK. The variable domain in full, with the rest retrieved from reference TRBV14 and TRBJ1-1, is EAGVTQFPSHSVIEKGQTVTLRCDPISGHDNLYWYRRVMGKEIKFLLHFVKESKQDESGMPNNRFLAERTGGTYSTLKVQPAELEDSGVYFCASSQKGFTEAFFGQGTRLTVV.